The subject of this entry is one T cell receptor beta chain. Using immunoSEQ multiplex PCR, the repertoire was profiled, and TCRdb retains in-frame clones only, with some absent. The sample lists approximately 65,000 clones, about three quarters occurring once. The data are from a study of radiation and T cells in renal cell carcinoma. Trimming shortened V by 7 bases and J by 0 bases, and 15 bases separated the two germline ends. The germline CDR1 and CDR2 sequences are SQVTM and ANQGSEA. The CDR3 is 14 amino acids. Time point of the sample: blood 4 weeks post-SBRT, at nephrectomy. The treatment: 15 Gy SBRT to primary tumor, nephrectomy 4 weeks later.

The clonotype was recovered from a man in his fifties or sixties with renal cell carcinoma. The rearrangement joins TRBV29-1 to TRBJ1-1; maybe TRBD1 (5 bases). The starting material was blood, obtained from a patient whose treatment included radiotherapy and nephrectomy. CDR3 sequence reads: CSAGDRPMNTEAFF. CDR3 sequence (DNA): TGCAGCGCTGGGGACCGCCCTATGAACACTGAAGCTTTCTTT.